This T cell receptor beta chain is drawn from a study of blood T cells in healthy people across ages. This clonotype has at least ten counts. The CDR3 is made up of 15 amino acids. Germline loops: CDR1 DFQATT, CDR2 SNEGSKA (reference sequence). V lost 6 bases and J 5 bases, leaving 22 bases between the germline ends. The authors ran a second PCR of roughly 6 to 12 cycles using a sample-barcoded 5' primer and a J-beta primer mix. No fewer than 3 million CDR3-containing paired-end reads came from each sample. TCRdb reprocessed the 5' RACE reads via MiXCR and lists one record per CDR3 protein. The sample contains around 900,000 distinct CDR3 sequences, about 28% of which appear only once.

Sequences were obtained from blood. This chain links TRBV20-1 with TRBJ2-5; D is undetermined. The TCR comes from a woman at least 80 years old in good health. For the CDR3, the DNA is TGCAGTGCGAGGACCGGAAGTAGGAAAGGGGAGACCCAGTACTTC. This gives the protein CSARTGSRKGETQYF.